The 8 T cell receptor beta chains below come from one sample, sequenced in a study of T-cell reconstitution after alpha-beta-depleted transplantation in children. Unique molecular identifiers featured in how the TCRbeta library was prepared. One entry per CDR3 protein, called by TCRdb with MiXCR from the PCR reads. Here the sample spans 400,000 to 500,000 distinct CDR3 sequences, approximately 10% being singletons. Sequenced material: PBMCs from the stem cell graft donor, taken from the stem cell graft. These receptors all stem from a human donor who donated a stem cell graft to a child with acute myeloid leukemia.

The rearrangement links TRBV5-4 to TRBJ2-5; 9 positions match TRBD2. V trimming: 4 bases; J trimming: 0 bases; junction bases outside the gene matches: 7. CDR1 and CDR2 (germline): SGHNT, YYREEE (reference sequence). The CDR3 sequence is 16 residues long. For the CDR3, the DNA is TGTGCCAGCAGCCTTACAGCGGGGGGCGACCAAGAGACCCAGTACTTC. This encodes CASSLTAGGDQETQYF.

The chain uses TRBV7-2 and TRBJ1-1; the match to TRBD1 covers 9 bases. V trimming: 4 bases; J trimming: 5 bases; junction bases outside the gene matches: 5. The germline gives CDR1 SGHTA, CDR2 FQGNSA. This CDR3 is 14 amino acids long. The CDR3 protein is CASSSSGTGTEAFF. CDR3 DNA sequence: TGTGCCAGCAGCTCATCCGGGACAGGGACTGAAGCTTTCTTT. Full variable domain (outside the CDR3, taken from reference TRBV7-2 and TRBJ1-1): GAGVSQSPSNKVTEKGKDVELRCDPISGHTALYWYRQSLGQGLEFLIYFQGNSAPDKSGLPSDRFSAERTGGSVSTLTIQRTQQEDSAVYLCASSSSGTGTEAFFGQGTRLTVV.

This clonotype was counted only a few times. V gene TRBV5-1 combines with J gene TRBJ2-1; TRBD2 matches 8 bases. Germline CDR1 is SGHRS and CDR2 is YFSETQ. This CDR3 spans 16 amino acids. J gave up 4 bases and V 0 bases, and 6 bases lay outside the gene matches. The CDR3 sequence is CASSLAELAVYNEQFF. CDR3 DNA: TGCGCCAGCAGCTTGGCCGAACTAGCGGTATACAATGAGCAGTTCTTC.

The V and J genes are TRBV4-1 and TRBJ1-2; D not resolved. Looked up from germline, CDR1 is MGHRA and CDR2 is YSYEKL. This CDR3 is built from 14 residues. V was clipped by 0 bases and J by 3 bases, with 8 bases between them. The CDR3 sequence: CASSQDNGYYGYTF. The CDR3 DNA is TGCGCCAGCAGCCAAGATAACGGATACTATGGCTACACCTTC.

This clonotype occurred a few times. V gene TRBV4-2 combines with J gene TRBJ2-5; D call uncertain. Germline lookup yields CDR1 LGHNA and CDR2 YNFKEQ. The CDR3 runs to 14 residues. The germline V and J ends were trimmed by 0 bases and 4 bases, with 9 bases remaining between them. Written as DNA, the CDR3 is TGTGCCAGCAGCCAAGATGGCGGACCAGAGACCCAGTACTTC. Its protein is CASSQDGGPETQYF.

In its sample, this clonotype was seen many times. This chain connects TRBV20-1 to TRBJ2-5; TRBD2 agrees at 11 bases. The CDR3 sequence is 15 residues long. Germline CDR1 is DFQATT and CDR2 is SNEGSKA (reference sequence). The V gene end was trimmed by 2 bases and the J gene end by 1 base; junction bases not matched to a gene: 3. DNA for the CDR3: TGCAGTGCTAGACGACTAGCGGGGATCCAAGAGACCCAGTACTTC. Amino acid sequence: CSARRLAGIQETQYF.

This clonotype was counted a few times. The J gene is TRBJ2-3, the V gene TRBV7-8; either TRBD1 or TRBD2 may supply D (6 bases each). Trimming took 5 bases from V and 3 from J, leaving 15 bases between them. This CDR3 spans 15 amino acids. Per germline, CDR1 SGHVS and CDR2 FQNEAQ. The DNA for the CDR3 is TGTGCCAGCAGCGAACAGGGAGGCAGAACAGATACGCAGTATTTT. It yields the protein CASSEQGGRTDTQYF. Supplemented by reference TRBV7-8 and TRBJ2-3, the full variable domain reads GAGVSQSPRYKVAKRGQDVALRCDPISGHVSLFWYQQALGQGPEFLTYFQNEAQLDKSGLPSDRFFAERPEGSVSTLKIQRTQQEDSAVYLCASSEQGGRTDTQYFGPGTRLTVL.

V gene TRBV12-3 or TRBV12-4 combines with J gene TRBJ1-2, with 7 bases identical to TRBD1. This CDR3 has 13 amino acids. The trim removed 5 bases at V and 7 bases at J, leaving 7 bases unmatched. The CDR3 loop reads CASSLGTDGGYTF. The CDR3 region has the DNA TGTGCCAGCAGTCTGGGGACAGATGGTGGCTACACCTTC.